This T cell receptor (beta chain) is drawn from a study of cytomegalovirus exposure and HLA in healthy donors. Whole-study findings and limits: Many donors carried some public TCRs, although rarity characterized most TCR sequences. With later analysis, a missense DCLRE1C variant became linked to TCR beta V- and J-gene trimming.

Donors counted as nominally healthy when sampled, yet unrecorded immune exposures were likely. As concerns this clone: Its antigen is unidentified.

Primers: 60 Vbeta forward and 13 Jbeta reverse. Data came from immunoSEQ multiplex PCR; TCRdb stores just in-frame clones and leaves some out. The table lists 95,000 to 150,000 clones, over 60% of them singletons, with about 4.5% in the top ten. The CDR3 consists of 19 residues. This chain uses TRBV1 with TRBJ2-1; no check of the table's D call, TRBD1, against the DNA was made. TRBV1 is classified as a pseudogene. The TCR was taken from a man aged 55 to 70 in good health and CMV-seropositive. Sequencing was carried out using PBMCs. CDR3 sequence: CTSSPNLNRGGSSYNEQFF. The CDR3 coding sequence is TGCACCAGCAGTCCGAACCTGAACAGGGGGGGTAGCTCCTACAATGAGCAGTTCTTC.